One sample yielded the 16 T cell receptor beta chains listed below, sequenced in a study of shared clonotypes between healthy human individuals (dated by TCRdb to between 2020 and 2021). Library prep was done by the immunoSEQ multiplex PCR assay. TCRdb retrieved this table from immuneACCESS and kept in-frame rearrangements only. Not all clones are present; in checked studies, unresolved V genes account for under half, and no reason is known for the remainder. For this sample the table gives about 1.5 million clones, of which 95% to 99% were detected only once. About 0.42% of the sample rests with the top ten. The sequencing sample was made of naive CD4+ T cells sorted from blood. The cell subset or site label of this sample denotes: CD45RA+ positively selected. The receptors were sampled from a man aged 25 to 45 in good health.

This clone was observed a single time. The chain joins TRBV18 to TRBJ1-1, with D possibly matching TRBD1 (6 bases). The germline V and J ends were trimmed by 1 base and 1 base, with 16 bases remaining between them. From germline, CDR1 is KGHSH and CDR2 LQKENI. The CDR3 covers 17 residues. The CDR3 loop is CASSPLGTRVGNTEAFF. The CDR3 DNA follows: TGTGCCAGCTCACCACTTGGGACACGCGTTGGGAACACTGAAGCTTTCTTT.

The chain combines TRBV10-3 with TRBJ1-2, with D unresolved. The CDR3 has 15 amino acids. The germline V gene encodes CDR1 ENHRY and CDR2 SYGVKD. The V gene lost 0 bases and the J gene lost 4 bases, with 12 bases spanning the gap. The CDR3 loop is CAISESPKDRYGYTF. In DNA form, the CDR3 reads TGTGCCATCAGTGAGTCGCCCAAGGATCGCTATGGCTACACCTTC.

This chain joins TRBV7-2 and TRBJ2-3, with a tentative D call TRBD2 (6 bases). CDR1 and CDR2 (germline): SGHTA, FQGNSA. Between the trimmed V and J ends, which lost 1 base and 6 bases, there was a span of 11 bases. The CDR3 consists of 14 residues. DNA for the CDR3: TGTGCCAGCAGCTTAGTCCGGGAGTATGATACGCAGTATTTT. Amino acid sequence: CASSLVREYDTQYF.

V and J are TRBV19 and TRBJ2-2; 9 nucleotides match TRBD2. V was clipped by 7 bases and J by 7 bases; unmatched bases: 10. Per the germline V gene, CDR1 is LNHDA and CDR2 is SQIVND (reference sequence). This CDR3 comprises 15 residues. Here the CDR3 reads CASIGIAGVFGELFF. For the CDR3, the DNA is TGTGCCAGTATCGGGATAGCGGGAGTTTTCGGGGAGCTGTTTTTT.

The V gene is TRBV30, the J gene TRBJ2-6; D gene ambiguous. CDR3 length: 16 residues. V dropped 2 bases and J dropped 4 bases, with 15 bases sitting between them. CDR1 GTSNPN and CDR2 SVGIG come from the germline V gene (reference sequence). CDR3 region: CAWSPLDLGGANVLTF. The CDR3 nucleotides are TGTGCCTGGAGTCCGCTAGACCTCGGGGGGGCCAACGTCCTGACTTTC. The full variable domain, rest sourced from reference TRBV30 and TRBJ2-6, is SQTIHQWPATLVQPVGSPLSLECTVEGTSNPNLYWYRQAAGRGLQLLFYSVGIGQISSEVPQNLSASRPQDRQFILSSKKLLLSDSGFYLCAWSPLDLGGANVLTFGAGSRLTVL.

This chain uses TRBV6-1 with TRBJ1-2; a weak D match, TRBD1 (6 bases). V was trimmed by 6 bases and J by 7 bases, leaving 18 bases between them. Germline CDR1 and CDR2: MNHNS and SASEGT. The CDR3 has 14 amino acids. CDR3 nucleotides: TGTGCCAGCAGCGGGGCACGACAGGTGGTTGGCTACACCTTC. Residues: CASSGARQVVGYTF.

The V and J genes are TRBV28 and TRBJ1-5, with TRBD1 identical over 8 bases. V shed 2 bases and J 6 bases; nucleotides not matched to a gene: 3. This CDR3 has 14 amino acids. Germline V gene data show CDR1 as MDHEN and CDR2 as SYDVKM. Written as DNA, the CDR3 is TGTGCCAGCAGTTTAACAGGGGGAAGTCAGCCCCAGCATTTT. Amino acids: CASSLTGGSQPQHF.

The chain uses TRBV2 and TRBJ1-4; TRBD1 is a possible D gene (6 bases). CDR1 is SNHLY, CDR2 FYNNEI, per germline. The CDR3 length is 12 residues. Trimming left V 10 bases short and J 4 bases short, with 10 bases between. The CDR3 DNA reads TGTGCCACGAGACAGGTTAATGAAAAACTGTTTTTT. It specifies CATRQVNEKLFF. The full variable domain, completed using reference TRBV2 and TRBJ1-4, is EPEVTQTPSHQVTQMGQEVILRCVPISNHLYFYWYRQILGQKVEFLVSFYNNEISEKSEIFDDQFSVERPDGSNFTLKIRSTKLEDSAMYFCATRQVNEKLFFGSGTQLSVL.

The chain recombines TRBV5-1 with TRBJ2-2, with 9 bases that match TRBD2. The CDR3 loop spans 18 amino acids. Germline CDR1 is SGHRS and CDR2 is YFSETQ. V gave up 4 bases and J gave up 7 bases; unmatched junction bases: 17. The CDR3 DNA reads as TGCGCCAGCAGCCCGGGCGCTTTGCGGGAGGGCACCGGCGGGGAGCTGTTTTTT. Translation gives CASSPGALREGTGGELFF. The variable domain in full, completed from reference TRBV5-1 and TRBJ2-2, reads KAGVTQTPRYLIKTRGQQVTLSCSPISGHRSVSWYQQTPGQGLQFLFEYFSETQRNKGNFPGRFSGRQFSNSRSEMNVSTLELGDSALYLCASSPGALREGTGGELFFGEGSRLTVL.

The chain couples TRBV14 to TRBJ2-7; TRBD1 matches 8 bases. Germline CDR1 and CDR2: SGHDN and FVKESK. This CDR3 spans 13 amino acids. The ends lost 6 bases at V and 2 bases at J; junction bases unmatched: 3. The DNA of the CDR3 is TGTGCCAGCAGGGCGGGACAGGCCTACGAGCAGTACTTC. Translation: CASRAGQAYEQYF.

The V and J genes are TRBV19 and TRBJ2-7, with D possibly being TRBD1 or TRBD2 (5 bases each). Trimming shortened V by 4 bases and J by 2 bases, and 15 bases separated the two germline ends. The CDR3 sequence is 15 residues long. Germline values: CDR1 LNHDA, CDR2 SQIVND (reference sequence). In DNA form, the CDR3 reads TGTGCCAGTAGTACGGGACCGCCAGCTACCTACGAGCAGTACTTC. Its translation: CASSTGPPATYEQYF.

As for this clone: This specimen includes other DNA sequences encoding the same CDR3. The rearrangement uses TRBV28 and TRBJ2-7; 8 nucleotides line up with TRBD1. The CDR3 has 13 residues. The germline gives CDR1 MDHEN, CDR2 SYDVKM. V lost 6 bases, J lost 3 bases, and 4 bases stayed unmatched. For the CDR3, the DNA is TGTGCCAGCAGACCCGGACAGGGCTACGAGCAGTACTTC. It encodes CASRPGQGYEQYF.

On this clone itself: Additional DNA sequences in this sample encode the identical CDR3. The rearrangement links TRBV5-1 to TRBJ2-2; D may be TRBD1 (6 bases). Germline CDR1 and CDR2: SGHRS and YFSETQ. The CDR3 has 15 residues. Trimming removed 0 bases from V and 6 bases from J, with 12 bases in between. This CDR3 reads CASSLVLAGAGELFF. DNA of the CDR3: TGCGCCAGCAGCTTGGTCCTAGCAGGGGCCGGGGAGCTGTTTTTT.

The chain has TRBV5-1 and TRBJ2-5; D may be TRBD1 (6 bases). This CDR3 is 15 amino acids long. Germline-derived CDR1 and CDR2 are SGHRS and YFSETQ. V lost 1 base to trimming and J lost 1 base, with 11 bases between them. As DNA, the CDR3 is TGCGCCAGCAGCTTGAGGGACATGGGCCAAGAGACCCAGTACTTC. Amino acids: CASSLRDMGQETQYF.

This clone was detected only a few times. The rearrangement uses TRBV2 and TRBJ1-5; 7 nucleotides align to TRBD1. V lost 7 bases and J lost 7; bases outside the gene matches: 4. This CDR3 has 12 amino acids. CDR1 is SNHLY, CDR2 FYNNEI, per germline. The CDR3 region has the DNA TGTGCCAGCACAGGGGGATCGCAGCCCCAGCATTTT. It specifies CASTGGSQPQHF.

In nucleotides, the CDR3 is TGCAGCGTTGAAGGTCTAGCGGGAGGGCCCCCAGATACGCAGTATTTT. It encodes CSVEGLAGGPPDTQYF. V gene TRBV29-1 combines with J gene TRBJ2-3; 12 bases match TRBD2. Germline trimming cut 1 base from V and 4 bases from J; bases unmatched to any gene: 6. The germline gives CDR1 SQVTM, CDR2 ANQGSEA. The CDR3 loop spans 16 amino acids.